Below are 14 T cell receptor beta chains sequenced from a single sample in a study of blood T cell repertoires in COVID-19. The table came from immunoSEQ multiplex PCR; TCRdb's copy has only in-frame clones and leaves some out. The sample consists of hundreds of thousands of clones, approximately 84% of them appearing once. The sequenced material came from PBMCs or T cells enriched from blood (not recorded which). All receptors come from a man aged 30-40 years who had recovered from COVID-19.

V gene TRBV5-1 combines with J gene TRBJ1-2; a weak D match, TRBD1 (6 bases). Germline-derived CDR1 and CDR2 are SGHRS and YFSETQ. V was shortened by 4 bases and J by 2 bases, with 18 bases between the two germline ends. The CDR3 covers 16 residues. DNA of the CDR3: TGCGCCAGCAGCCCCATACCCGGACAGTCGAACTATGGCTACACCTTC. Amino acid sequence: CASSPIPGQSNYGYTF.

The chain carries TRBV24-1 and TRBJ1-5, with TRBD1 as a possible D gene (5 bases). The germline V and J ends were trimmed by 1 base and 9 bases, with 9 bases remaining between them. This CDR3 is 13 amino acids long. Germline V gene lookup returns CDR1 KGHDR and CDR2 SFDVKD. CDR3 region: CATSDFGTGPQHF. CDR3 in DNA: TGTGCCACCAGTGATTTTGGAACAGGGCCCCAGCATTTT.

The sample holds a few counts of this clone. This chain joins TRBV7-9 and TRBJ1-1; maybe TRBD1 (5 bases). CDR1 is SEHNR and CDR2 is FQNEAQ in the germline V gene (reference sequence). Trimming removed 2 bases at V and 4 bases at J, with 14 bases between. This CDR3 spans 15 amino acids. For the CDR3, the DNA is TGTGCCAGCAGCTTAAGCGGCAGGGAGGGCACTGAAGCTTTCTTT. Amino acid sequence: CASSLSGREGTEAFF.

The CDR3 nucleotides are TGTGCCAGCAGTGAAAGACAGGCGATAGGGCCCCAGCATTTT. Protein product: CASSERQAIGPQHF. The V gene is TRBV2, the J gene TRBJ1-5, with D tentatively TRBD1 (6 bases). Germline V lookup: CDR1 SNHLY, CDR2 FYNNEI. This CDR3 comprises 14 residues. V was shortened by 2 bases and J by 9 bases, with 14 bases between the two germline ends.

The chain links TRBV30 to TRBJ2-1; 12 bases are shared with TRBD1. V lost 2 bases and J lost 5; bases outside the gene matches: 7. Germline CDR1 is GTSNPN and CDR2 is SVGIG (reference sequence). This CDR3 is 16 amino acids long. The CDR3 DNA is TGTGCCTGGAGTTCACCGGGACAGGGGGCCCACAATGAGCAGTTCTTC. It specifies CAWSSPGQGAHNEQFF. Variable domain in full (rest from reference TRBV30 and TRBJ2-1): SQTIHQWPATLVQPVGSPLSLECTVEGTSNPNLYWYRQAAGRGLQLLFYSVGIGQISSEVPQNLSASRPQDRQFILSSKKLLLSDSGFYLCAWSSPGQGAHNEQFFGPGTRLTVL.

This chain joins TRBV11-3 and TRBJ1-1, with a possible D match to TRBD1 (5 bases). Germline CDR1 is SGHNT and CDR2 is YENEEA. The CDR3 extends over 14 amino acids. V was clipped by 6 bases and J by 10 bases, with 21 bases between them. The CDR3 is CASSFAGDVRGAFF. The CDR3 DNA is TGTGCCAGCAGTTTCGCGGGGGACGTCCGAGGAGCTTTCTTT.

V is TRBV24-1 and J is TRBJ2-7; 7 bases are shared with TRBD1. The CDR3 is 14 amino acids. In germline, CDR1 is KGHDR, CDR2 SFDVKD. The J segment lost 4 bases and the V segment lost 4 bases, leaving 6 bases of the junction unmatched. The CDR3 sequence: CATSERDSRYEQYF. In DNA form, the CDR3 reads TGTGCCACCAGTGAACGGGACAGCAGATACGAGCAGTACTTC.

Points on this clone: This CDR3 is also generated by other DNA sequences in the sample. CDR3 sequence (DNA): TGTGCCAGTAGTACCCGGGACAGGGGTTATAATCAGCCCCAGCATTTT. Translation: CASSTRDRGYNQPQHF. This sequence joins TRBV19 and TRBJ1-5; 10 bases line up with TRBD1. The CDR3 loop spans 16 amino acids. Germline V gene sequence: CDR1 LNHDA, CDR2 SQIVND (reference sequence). V was clipped by 4 bases and J by 4 bases; unmatched bases: 7.

V usage is TRBV27 and J usage is TRBJ2-1; D may be TRBD2 (11 bases). V lost 8 bases and J lost 0, with 32 bases in between. From germline, CDR1 is MNHEY and CDR2 SMNVEV (reference sequence). The CDR3 runs 21 residues. This chain's CDR3 is CASLRQGATSGDLSSYNEQFF. In DNA, the CDR3 is TGTGCCAGCCTAAGACAGGGGGCGACTAGCGGGGACCTTAGCTCCTACAATGAGCAGTTCTTC.

The chain recombines TRBV5-8 with TRBJ1-5, with D unresolved. The germline gives CDR1 SGHTS, CDR2 YDEGEE. Trimming removed 1 base from V and 0 bases from J, with 5 bases in between. The CDR3 is 14 amino acids. CDR3 residues: CASSLSNSNQPQHF. CDR3 nucleotides: TGTGCCAGCAGCTTGAGCAATAGCAATCAGCCCCAGCATTTT.

The count of this clone is one. CDR3 sequence reads: CASSARQGNQPQHF. In DNA, the CDR3 is TGTGCCAGCAGTGCCAGACAGGGAAATCAGCCCCAGCATTTT. The chain employs TRBV28 and TRBJ1-5; 7 positions match TRBD1. Germline V gene lookup returns CDR1 MDHEN and CDR2 SYDVKM. The CDR3 is made up of 14 amino acids. With 5 bases clipped from V and 4 bases from J, the junction kept 5 bases outside the gene matches.

The chain recombines TRBV2 with TRBJ2-7, with 11 bases that match TRBD2. CDR3 length: 17 residues. Germline CDR1 SNHLY, CDR2 FYNNEI. J gave up 0 bases and V 1 base, and 5 bases lay outside the gene matches. CDR3 sequence reads: CASSEGSGRGSSYEQYF. CDR3 in DNA: TGTGCCAGCAGTGAAGGTAGCGGGAGGGGTAGCTCCTACGAGCAGTACTTC.

The CDR3 nucleotides read TGTGCCACCAGCAGAGATGGGCAGGATAGTGACACCATATATTTT. This gives the protein CATSRDGQDSDTIYF. The chain has TRBV15 and TRBJ1-3; D is unresolved. This CDR3 region has 15 residues. Between the trimmed V and J ends, which lost 0 bases and 8 bases, there was a span of 14 bases. Germline CDR1 is LNHNV and CDR2 is YYDKDF (reference sequence).

This clone has only one observation. The genes are TRBV7-2 and TRBJ2-5; D unclear. Germline V lookup: CDR1 SGHTA, CDR2 FQGNSA. There are 13 residues in the CDR3. Trimming took off 5 bases at V and 4 bases at J, with 11 bases between the two ends. The DNA for the CDR3 is TGTGCCAGCAGCGACGGCTGGGCAGAGACCCAGTACTTC. Its protein is CASSDGWAETQYF.